The 18 T cell receptor beta chains in this list originate from one sample, sequenced in a study of T cells after yellow fever vaccination. TCRdb independently ran MiXCR on the 5' RACE reads; one entry per CDR3 protein. The table records about 300,000 distinct CDR3 sequences, roughly 4.3% of them present only once. This specimen was PBMCs, taken 5 days after the yellow fever booster vaccination. These receptors were taken from a man aged 18 to 35 who received the YFV17D yellow fever vaccine.

The chain uses TRBV3-1 and TRBJ2-5, with D tentatively TRBD2 (5 bases). The CDR3 is 14 residues long. In germline, CDR1 is LGHDT, CDR2 YNNKEL (reference sequence). Trimming took 3 bases from V and 5 from J, leaving 13 bases between them. CDR3 DNA sequence: TGTGCCAGCAGCCACCCTAGCAGTCGGGAGACCCAGTACTTC. Translated, it gives CASSHPSSRETQYF.

In its sample, this clonotype was seen a few times. This chain uses TRBV4-3 with TRBJ2-2, with TRBD1 matching 11 bases. J lost 0 bases, V lost 3 bases, and 3 bases had no gene match. Germline values: CDR1 LGHNA, CDR2 YSLEER. This CDR3 is built from 17 residues. CDR3 coding DNA: TGCGCCAGCAGCCATCTGGACAGGGGGCCGAACACCGGGGAGCTGTTTTTT. It yields the protein CASSHLDRGPNTGELFF.

This clonotype was picked up a small number of times. The V call is TRBV18, the J call TRBJ1-1; D is unclear. Germline CDR1 is KGHSH and CDR2 is LQKENI. CDR3 length equals 14 residues. Trimming cost V 1 base and J 1 base, with 7 bases left between them. The CDR3, as DNA: TGTGCCAGCTCACCACTGTCAACGAACACTGAAGCTTTCTTT. Amino acids: CASSPLSTNTEAFF. The full variable domain, with the rest looked up from reference TRBV18 and TRBJ1-1, is NAGVMQNPRHLVRRRGQEARLRCSPMKGHSHVYWYRQLPEEGLKFMVYLQKENIIDESGMPKERFSAEFPKEGPSILRIQQVVRGDSAAYFCASSPLSTNTEAFFGQGTRLTVV.

This clonotype was observed many times. The chain recombines TRBV28 with TRBJ2-4; the D gene is possibly TRBD2 (5 bases). Germline lookup yields CDR1 MDHEN and CDR2 SYDVKM. The ends were cut back, 4 bases at V and 5 bases at J, with 12 bases in the middle. This CDR3 spans 14 amino acids. The CDR3: CASSYYRGENIQYF. The CDR3 nucleotides read TGTGCCAGCAGTTATTACCGGGGAGAAAACATTCAGTACTTC.

This clonotype was observed many times. CDR3 in amino acids: CASSLAAGGGYTQYF. The CDR3 coding sequence is TGTGCCAGCAGCTTAGCAGCGGGGGGTGGATATACGCAGTATTTT. The chain joins TRBV7-2 to TRBJ2-3; 9 bases are shared with TRBD2. J gave up 7 bases and V 0 bases, and 5 bases lay outside the gene matches. This CDR3 contains 15 residues. Germline CDR1 and CDR2: SGHTA and FQGNSA. The whole variable domain, remainder taken from reference TRBV7-2 and TRBJ2-3, is GAGVSQSPSNKVTEKGKDVELRCDPISGHTALYWYRQSLGQGLEFLIYFQGNSAPDKSGLPSDRFSAERTGGSVSTLTIQRTQQEDSAVYLCASSLAAGGGYTQYFGPGTRLTVL.

The chain links TRBV7-9 to TRBJ1-5; weak D call: TRBD1 (6 bases). Germline CDR1 and CDR2: SEHNR and FQNEAQ (reference sequence). The CDR3 is 17 amino acids. The V and J ends lost 10 bases and 2 bases respectively, with 24 bases between them. CDR3 DNA: TGTGCCATCCTCTGCTTCCCCAGGGGCGTAGGCAATCAGCCCCAGCATTTT. This gives the protein CAILCFPRGVGNQPQHF.

There are a few counts of this clonotype. The chain employs TRBV5-5 and TRBJ2-3, with 9 bases lining up with TRBD1. The V segment lost 4 bases and the J segment 3 bases; nucleotides outside the gene matches: 9. CDR1 and CDR2 from the germline V gene are SGHKS and YYEKEE (reference sequence). There are 16 residues in the CDR3. The DNA of the CDR3 is TGTGCCAGCAGCGCGCCGGGACAGGGAATTACAGATACGCAGTATTTT. Translated: CASSAPGQGITDTQYF.

The rearrangement uses TRBV15 and TRBJ2-5, with 10 bases fitting TRBD1. V gave up 3 bases and J gave up 2 bases; unmatched junction bases: 3. This CDR3 has 15 residues. Germline V gene sequence: CDR1 LNHNV, CDR2 YYDKDF (reference sequence). CDR3 nucleotide sequence: TGTGCCACCAGCAGGAGGACAGGGGGTCAAGAGACCCAGTACTTC. Its protein is CATSRRTGGQETQYF.

The chain has TRBV4-1 and TRBJ1-2; 7 nucleotides match TRBD1. Looked up from germline, CDR1 is MGHRA and CDR2 is YSYEKL. There are 16 residues in the CDR3. J gave up 5 bases and V 0 bases, and 9 bases lay outside the gene matches. The CDR3 DNA reads TGCGCCAGCAGCCAAGATGGGGGACAGCCTACGTATGGCTACACCTTC. Protein product: CASSQDGGQPTYGYTF.

This clonotype was observed a few times. This CDR3 is CASSSFWTAAEAFF. As DNA, the CDR3 is TGTGCCAGCAGTTCGTTCTGGACAGCGGCTGAAGCTTTCTTT. The rearrangement uses TRBV6-2 or TRBV6-3 and TRBJ1-1, with a tentative D call TRBD1 (6 bases). In germline, CDR1 is MNHEY, CDR2 SVGEGT. Deletions cut 4 bases from V and 6 bases from J, with 15 bases between. The CDR3 runs to 14 residues.

This rearrangement joins TRBV2 to TRBJ2-7; tentatively, D is TRBD1 (6 bases). The CDR3 has 13 amino acids. Germline assignment: CDR1 SNHLY and CDR2 FYNNEI. V lost 8 bases and J 6 bases, leaving 17 bases between the germline ends. CDR3 coding DNA: TGTGCCAGCTGGGTGGCAGGGGAACGCGAGCAGTACGTC. Amino acids: CASWVAGEREQYV.

This clonotype has a handful of counts. V gene TRBV3-1 combines with J gene TRBJ2-5; TRBD2 agrees at 7 bases. Germline V gene sequence: CDR1 LGHDT, CDR2 YNNKEL (reference sequence). J lost 7 bases, V lost 7 bases, and 6 bases had no gene match. The CDR3 consists of 12 residues. The CDR3 sequence is CASTPPGGTQYF. The DNA of the CDR3 is TGTGCCAGCACCCCTCCGGGGGGGACCCAGTACTTC.

This clonotype was detected a few times. The chain joins TRBV27 to TRBJ2-2; 10 nucleotides line up with TRBD1. The CDR3 has 14 amino acids. Trimming took 10 bases from V and 6 from J; bases not matched to a gene: 8. CDR1 MNHEY and CDR2 SMNVEV come from the germline V gene (reference sequence). Here the CDR3 DNA reads TGTGCCACCTCCGGGACAGGGGCATCCGGGGAGCTGTTTTTT. Its translation is CATSGTGASGELFF.

The chain carries TRBV16 and TRBJ1-2; 11 positions agree with TRBD1. CDR1 is KGHSY, CDR2 FQNENV, per germline. Unmatched junction bases numbered 2, after V lost 4 bases and J lost 10 bases. This CDR3 comprises 12 residues. Here the CDR3 reads CASSRDRGTYTF. The DNA of the CDR3 is TGTGCCAGCAGCCGGGACAGGGGGACCTACACCTTC.

The chain employs TRBV6-6 and TRBJ2-5, with 8 bases that match TRBD2. The CDR3 sequence is 14 residues long. The J segment lost 0 bases and the V segment lost 8 bases, leaving 5 bases of the junction unmatched. The germline V gene has CDR1 MNHNY and CDR2 SVGAGI (reference sequence). The CDR3 loop is CASLRGGYQETQYF. The CDR3 DNA reads as TGTGCCAGCTTGCGCGGGGGGTACCAAGAGACCCAGTACTTC.

Many counts were recorded for this clonotype. This rearrangement joins TRBV6-5 to TRBJ2-5; TRBD1 is a possible D gene (6 bases). Trimming pared 7 bases from V and 2 bases from J, leaving 17 bases between. Germline V lookup: CDR1 MNHEY, CDR2 SVGAGI. The CDR3 contains 15 residues. CDR3 DNA sequence: TGTGCCAGCACTCCCACGGCAGGGGCACAAGAGACCCAGTACTTC. This sequence encodes CASTPTAGAQETQYF.

Ten or more counts support this clonotype. J is TRBJ1-4 and V is TRBV5-1; D is undetermined. From germline, CDR1 is SGHRS and CDR2 YFSETQ. Trimming pared 4 bases from V and 5 bases from J, leaving 9 bases between. There are 13 residues in the CDR3. The CDR3 here is CASSRTENEKLFF. CDR3 nucleotide sequence: TGCGCCAGCAGCCGAACAGAGAATGAAAAACTGTTTTTT.

This clonotype was seen a few times. This chain joins TRBV20-1 and TRBJ2-7, with a weak D call TRBD2 (6 bases). The germline V and J ends were trimmed by 7 bases and 3 bases, with 13 bases remaining between them. Germline V CDR1 and CDR2: DFQATT, SNEGSKA (reference sequence). This CDR3 spans 12 amino acids. The CDR3 loop is CSVETSFYEQYF. The CDR3 DNA follows: TGCAGTGTAGAGACTAGTTTCTACGAGCAGTACTTC.